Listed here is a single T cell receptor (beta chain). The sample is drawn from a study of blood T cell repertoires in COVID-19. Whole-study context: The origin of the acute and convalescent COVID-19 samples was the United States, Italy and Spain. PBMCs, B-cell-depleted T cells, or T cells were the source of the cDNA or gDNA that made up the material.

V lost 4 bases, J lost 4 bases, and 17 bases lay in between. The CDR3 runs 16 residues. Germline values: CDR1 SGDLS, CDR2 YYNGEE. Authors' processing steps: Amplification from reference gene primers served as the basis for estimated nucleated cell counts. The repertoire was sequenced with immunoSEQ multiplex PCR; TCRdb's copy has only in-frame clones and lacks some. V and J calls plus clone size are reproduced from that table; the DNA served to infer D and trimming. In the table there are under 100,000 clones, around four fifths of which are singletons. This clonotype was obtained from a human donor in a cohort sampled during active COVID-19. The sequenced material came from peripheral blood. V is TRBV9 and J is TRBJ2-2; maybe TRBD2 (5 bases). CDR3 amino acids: CASSSTPGGGTGELFF. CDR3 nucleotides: TGTGCCAGCAGCTCGACGCCGGGTGGAGGCACCGGGGAGCTGTTTTTT.